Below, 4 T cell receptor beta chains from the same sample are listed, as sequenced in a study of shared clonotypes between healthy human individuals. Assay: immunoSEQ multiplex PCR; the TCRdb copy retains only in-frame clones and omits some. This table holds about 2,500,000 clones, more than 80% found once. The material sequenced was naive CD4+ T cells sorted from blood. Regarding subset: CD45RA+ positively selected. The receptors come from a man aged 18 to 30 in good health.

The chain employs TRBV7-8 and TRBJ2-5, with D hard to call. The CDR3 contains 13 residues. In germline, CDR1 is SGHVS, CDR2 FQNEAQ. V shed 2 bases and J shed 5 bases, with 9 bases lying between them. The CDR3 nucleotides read TGTGCCAGCAGCTTAAGATTTTTGGAGACCCAGTACTTC. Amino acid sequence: CASSLRFLETQYF. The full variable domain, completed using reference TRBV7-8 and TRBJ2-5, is GAGVSQSPRYKVAKRGQDVALRCDPISGHVSLFWYQQALGQGPEFLTYFQNEAQLDKSGLPSDRFFAERPEGSVSTLKIQRTQQEDSAVYLCASSLRFLETQYFGPGTRLLVL.

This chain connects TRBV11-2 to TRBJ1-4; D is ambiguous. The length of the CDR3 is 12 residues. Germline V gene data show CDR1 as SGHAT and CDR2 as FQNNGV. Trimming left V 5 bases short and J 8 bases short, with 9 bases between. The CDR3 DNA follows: TGTGCCAGCAGCCGAGTTGGGGAAAAACTGTTTTTT. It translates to CASSRVGEKLFF.

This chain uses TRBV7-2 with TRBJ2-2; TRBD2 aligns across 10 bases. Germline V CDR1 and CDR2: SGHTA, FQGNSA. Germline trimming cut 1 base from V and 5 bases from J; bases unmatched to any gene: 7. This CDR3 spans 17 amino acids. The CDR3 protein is CASSLEAGGPGTGELFF. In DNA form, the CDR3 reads TGTGCCAGCAGCTTAGAAGCGGGAGGGCCGGGAACCGGGGAGCTGTTTTTT.

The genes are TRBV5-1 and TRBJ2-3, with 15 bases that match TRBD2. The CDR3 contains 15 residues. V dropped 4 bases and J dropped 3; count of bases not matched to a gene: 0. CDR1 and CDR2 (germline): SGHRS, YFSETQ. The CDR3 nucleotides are TGCGCCAGCAGCGGGACTAGCGGGAGGACAGATACGCAGTATTTT. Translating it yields CASSGTSGRTDTQYF.